Listed below are T cell receptor beta chains from one sample, sequenced in a study of blood T cell repertoires in COVID-19. The assay was immunoSEQ multiplex PCR, and TCRdb's table has in-frame clones only and misses some. This sample has hundreds of thousands of clones, with about 88% found just once. The sample taken for sequencing was peripheral blood. These receptors were taken from a human donor in a cohort sampled during active COVID-19. Each CDR3 is given without its conserved first and last residue.

V: TRBV19
J: TRBJ2-1
CDR3: ASKARGGRSEQF

V: TRBV2
J: TRBJ1-2
CDR3: ASSGGQFLQG

V: TRBV5-1
J: TRBJ1-2
CDR3: ASSVRGTDRGYT

V: TRBV13
J: TRBJ2-3
CDR3: ASSYSGTRATDTQY

V: TRBV4-1
J: TRBJ2-5
CDR3: ASSQDTGGGETQY

V: TRBV11-2
J: TRBJ2-7
CDR3: ASSSVEQY

V: TRBV7-9
J: TRBJ1-5
CDR3: ASSLGMTGGDQPQH

V: TRBV7-2
J: TRBJ2-7
CDR3: ASSLVSSYEQY

V: TRBV7-9
J: TRBJ2-5
CDR3: ASSPRGSGVETQY

V: TRBV7-2
J: TRBJ1-1
CDR3: ASSGGYFAEAF

V: TRBV27
J: TRBJ2-7
CDR3: ASRPVGLAHEQY

V: TRBV18
J: TRBJ1-2
CDR3: ASSPPSPSYGYT

V: TRBV19
J: TRBJ2-7
CDR3: ATGRGHEQY

V: TRBV5-1
J: TRBJ1-6
CDR3: ASSSFGTGVYNSPLH

V: TRBV19
J: TRBJ2-1
CDR3: ATKGTRDRRYNEQF

V: TRBV4-1
J: TRBJ2-7
CDR3: ASSQGPGEYEQY

V: TRBV18
J: TRBJ2-2
CDR3: ASFPDSGELF

V: TRBV9
J: TRBJ1-2
CDR3: ASSPYSGTGGAGGYT

V: TRBV6-1
J: TRBJ1-1
CDR3: ASSDKRQVVNTEAF

V: TRBV2
J: TRBJ2-1
CDR3: ASGGEVLRNEQF

V: TRBV6-1
J: TRBJ1-3
CDR3: ASSEVRDRVDTIY

V: TRBV5-6
J: TRBJ2-3
CDR3: ASRIFRELSTDTQY

V: TRBV18
J: TRBJ2-3
CDR3: ASSPPSGNTDTQY

V: TRBV19
J: TRBJ1-5
CDR3: ASRGQPNQPQH

V: TRBV7-9
J: TRBJ2-7
CDR3: ASSPETLFQY

V: TRBV28
J: TRBJ2-1
CDR3: ASSSATSGRTYNEQF

V: TRBV12-3/TRBV12-4
J: TRBJ2-3
CDR3: ASSLQVGNTQY

V: TRBV20-1
J: TRBJ1-6
CDR3: SASFAGRGFSPLH

V: TRBV7-8
J: TRBJ2-3
CDR3: ASSFSRVRLQDTQY

V: TRBV19
J: TRBJ2-7
CDR3: ASSMGRAFTEQY

V: TRBV6-1
J: TRBJ2-2
CDR3: ASSEVGLLNTGELF

V: TRBV29-1
J: TRBJ2-1
CDR3: SVEVMGLAANEQF

V: TRBV6-4
J: TRBJ2-3
CDR3: ASSERGGTDTQY

V: TRBV11-2
J: TRBJ2-5
CDR3: ASSLGTGSGETQY

V: TRBV4-1
J: TRBJ1-4
CDR3: ASSQVPPRGNEKLF

V: TRBV19
J: TRBJ2-5
CDR3: ASSIRTANPKETQY

V: TRBV5-1
J: TRBJ1-2
CDR3: ASSLDQITYGYT

V: TRBV5-5
J: TRBJ2-3
CDR3: ASSFRRGGTPDTQY

V: TRBV7-3
J: TRBJ2-1
CDR3: ASSLTATGEQF

V: TRBV19
J: TRBJ1-1
CDR3: ASSIRTGVNTEAF

V: TRBV2
J: TRBJ1-1
CDR3: ASRRGQNTEAF

V: TRBV6-1
J: TRBJ2-7
CDR3: ASSENLPYEQY

V: TRBV3-1/TRBV3-2
J: TRBJ2-4
CDR3: ASSQVSGVPKNIQY

V: TRBV7-8
J: TRBJ2-1
CDR3: ASSLLWGLYNEQF

V: TRBV28
J: TRBJ2-1
CDR3: ASSFNIREQF

V: TRBV29-1
J: TRBJ1-2
CDR3: SVEASNYGYT

V: TRBV27
J: TRBJ1-1
CDR3: ASSLRGQGTEAF

V: TRBV24-1
J: TRBJ2-1
CDR3: ATSDTTSGGYNEQF

V: TRBV27
J: TRBJ2-7
CDR3: ASSASDSLIPYEQY

V: TRBV4-1
J: TRBJ2-7
CDR3: ASSQGDSRDRPYEQY

V: TRBV29-1
J: TRBJ2-1
CDR3: SVSEVPEQF

V: TRBV25-1
J: TRBJ2-7
CDR3: ASSKQGYEQY

V: TRBV4-1
J: TRBJ2-2
CDR3: ASSLAGGSGELF

V: TRBV12-3/TRBV12-4
J: TRBJ1-2
CDR3: ASSGYRGGYT